This T cell receptor (beta chain) was obtained from a study of blood T cell repertoires in COVID-19. Whole-study context: Some COVID-19 samples were acute and others convalescent; all came from the United States, Italy and Spain. The analysed material was cDNA or gDNA that came from T cells, B-cell-depleted T cells, or PBMCs.

Only in-frame clones appear in the TCRdb table, and some are missing; sequencing was by immunoSEQ multiplex PCR. The top ten clones hold roughly 2.7% of a sample with fewer than 250,000 clones, 75% to 90% of them seen once. Germline CDR1 SNHLY, CDR2 FYNNEI. CDR3 length: 11 residues. V was cut by 5 bases and J by 9 bases, with 11 bases left in between. The TCR comes from a woman in her 70s with active or convalescent COVID-19. Sequenced: peripheral blood. V gene TRBV2 combines with J gene TRBJ2-7, with D hard to call. CDR3: CASSRVFGQYF. CDR3 DNA: TGTGCCAGCAGTCGGGTCTTTGGGCAGTACTTC.